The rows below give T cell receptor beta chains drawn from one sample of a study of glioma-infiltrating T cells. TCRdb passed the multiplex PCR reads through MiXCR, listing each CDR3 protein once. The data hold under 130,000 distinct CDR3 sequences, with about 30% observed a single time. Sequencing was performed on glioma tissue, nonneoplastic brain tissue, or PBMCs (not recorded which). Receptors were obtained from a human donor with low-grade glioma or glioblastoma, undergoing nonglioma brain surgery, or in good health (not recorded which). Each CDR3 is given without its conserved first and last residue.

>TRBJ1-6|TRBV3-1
ASSQGIGDSPLH
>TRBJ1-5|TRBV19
ASTDGTYNSNQPQH
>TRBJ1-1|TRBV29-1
SVQWTEGSGAF
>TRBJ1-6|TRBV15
ATSRRDTTNSPLH
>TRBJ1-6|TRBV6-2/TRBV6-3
ASSYDGGSSYNSPLH
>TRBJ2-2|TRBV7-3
ASRAGMNTGELF
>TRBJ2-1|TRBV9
ASSVAYPGPSSYNEQF
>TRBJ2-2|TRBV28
ASSLPPAANTGELF
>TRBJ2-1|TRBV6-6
ASSYVQRPGDNEQF
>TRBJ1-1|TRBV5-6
ASSYETVLMNTEAF
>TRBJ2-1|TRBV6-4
ANNQSIFNEQF
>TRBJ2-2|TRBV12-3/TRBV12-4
ASILRANTGELF
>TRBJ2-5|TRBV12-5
ASVTPGRVETQY
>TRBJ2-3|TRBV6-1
ASSHGTSGAASTDTQY
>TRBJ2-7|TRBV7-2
ASSLGGQVTYEQY
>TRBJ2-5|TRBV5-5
ASSAGQVQETQY
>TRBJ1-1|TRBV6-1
ASRYPGEPTEAF
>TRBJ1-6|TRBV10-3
AISFQGSESPLH
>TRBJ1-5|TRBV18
ASLPTGNQPQH
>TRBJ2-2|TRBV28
ASRRQDLATGELF
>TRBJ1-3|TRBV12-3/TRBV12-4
ASSRSGTGGNTIY
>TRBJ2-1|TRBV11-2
ASSRLVAAGRNEQF
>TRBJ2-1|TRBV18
ASSEQTGRGEQF
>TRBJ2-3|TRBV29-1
SFDGGLTDTQY
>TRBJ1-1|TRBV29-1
SAARGDTEAF
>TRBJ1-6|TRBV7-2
ASSLDSGSSTLH
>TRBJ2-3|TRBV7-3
ASSSRGSGGPDTQY
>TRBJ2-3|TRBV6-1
ASSHPSGSTDTQY
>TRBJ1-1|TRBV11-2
ASSFVPNTEDF
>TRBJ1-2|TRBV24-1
ATSDPVSPGNDGYT
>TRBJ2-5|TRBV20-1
SARDQVTQY
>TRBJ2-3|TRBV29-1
SVGPDTQY
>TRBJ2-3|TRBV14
ASSQGGYTDTQY
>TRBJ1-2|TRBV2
ASSRGGTLLGDVGYT
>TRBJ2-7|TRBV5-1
ASSKDQSSYEQY
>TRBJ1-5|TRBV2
ASSGGSSNQPQH
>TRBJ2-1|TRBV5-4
ASSPGGHRRDEQF
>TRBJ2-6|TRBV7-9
ASSYDFAGNSGANVLT
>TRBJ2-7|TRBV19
ASSRSVHEQY
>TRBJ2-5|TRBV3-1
ASSLTQVGTQY
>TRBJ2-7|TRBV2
ASSEDKSPGIHEQY
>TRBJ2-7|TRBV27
ASSLGMAVYEQY
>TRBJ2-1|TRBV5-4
ASSTDRRNEQF
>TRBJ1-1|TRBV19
ASSIELAREAF
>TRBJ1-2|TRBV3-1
ASSQSDRNYGYT
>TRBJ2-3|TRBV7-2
ASSGTSGFTDTQY
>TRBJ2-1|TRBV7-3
ASSLGDGNYNEQF
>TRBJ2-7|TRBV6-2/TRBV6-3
ASSYDFGNAYEQY
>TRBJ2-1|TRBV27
ASSLFGVDNEQF
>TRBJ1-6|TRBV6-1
ASTINQRGSNSPLH
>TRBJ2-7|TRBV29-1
SVGRTDPYEQY
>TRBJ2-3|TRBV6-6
ASSYSIRGTDTQY
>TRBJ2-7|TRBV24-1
ATSDWGQGASSYEQY
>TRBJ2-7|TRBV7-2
ASSLVGDNSYEQY
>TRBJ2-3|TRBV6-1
ASGGVGADTQY
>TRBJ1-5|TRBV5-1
ASSLGPAIGDQPQH
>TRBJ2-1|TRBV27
ASSSPEGTGNEQF
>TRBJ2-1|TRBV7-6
ASSSKLPSYNEQF
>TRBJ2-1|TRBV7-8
ASSPHPLQASSYNEQF